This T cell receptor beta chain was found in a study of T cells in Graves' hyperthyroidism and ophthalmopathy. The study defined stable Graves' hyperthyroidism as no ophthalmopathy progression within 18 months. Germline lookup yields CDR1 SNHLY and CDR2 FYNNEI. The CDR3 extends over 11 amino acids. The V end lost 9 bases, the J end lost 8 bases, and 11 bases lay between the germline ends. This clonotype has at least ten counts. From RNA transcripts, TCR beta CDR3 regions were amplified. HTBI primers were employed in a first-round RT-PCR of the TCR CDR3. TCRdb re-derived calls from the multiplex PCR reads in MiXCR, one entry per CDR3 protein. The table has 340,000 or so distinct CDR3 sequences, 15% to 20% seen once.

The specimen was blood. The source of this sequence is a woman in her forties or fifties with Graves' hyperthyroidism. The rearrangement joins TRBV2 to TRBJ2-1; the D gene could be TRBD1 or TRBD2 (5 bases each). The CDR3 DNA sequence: TGTGCCAGTAACAGAGGGGATGAGCAGTTCTTC. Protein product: CASNRGDEQFF.